Presented here are 5 T cell receptor beta chains from one specimen sequenced in a study of identical twins. MiXCR was run by TCRdb on the 5' RACE reads, yielding one entry per CDR3 protein. The sample carries approximately 630,000 distinct CDR3 sequences, 7.1% recorded once. Another study also made use of these data, one on yellow fever vaccine responses in identical twins.

Sequences were obtained from PBMCs. Receptors originate from a woman aged 18-30 years in good health.

This clonotype occurred a few times. The chain uses TRBV20-1 and TRBJ1-1; D remains unclear. There are 13 residues in the CDR3. CDR1 and CDR2 from the germline V gene are DFQATT and SNEGSKA (reference sequence). Deletions cut 1 base from V and 6 bases from J, with 12 bases between. DNA for the CDR3: TGCAGTGCTAGAGTGGTTAGGACCTCTGAAGCTTTCTTT. Translating gives CSARVVRTSEAFF.

This clonotype has just a few counts. V and J are TRBV25-1 and TRBJ1-6, with D possibly being TRBD1 (5 bases). CDR1 is MGHDK, CDR2 SYGVNS, per germline. Trimming removed 3 bases at V and 6 bases at J, with 15 bases between. The CDR3 has 16 amino acids. CDR3 region: CASSEPIGTFNSPLHF. CDR3 bases: TGTGCCAGCAGTGAGCCGATCGGGACTTTTAATTCACCCCTCCACTTT.

Ten or more counts support this clonotype. The V and J genes are TRBV7-8 and TRBJ2-3, with no clear D. Germline lookup yields CDR1 SGHVS and CDR2 FQNEAQ. There are 13 residues in the CDR3. The V gene lost 1 base and the J gene lost 9 bases, with 11 bases spanning the gap. CDR3 DNA sequence: TGTGCCAGCAGCTTAGTGGGCCACAAAACGCAGTATTTT. Amino acids: CASSLVGHKTQYF.

This sequence joins TRBV18 and TRBJ2-7, with TRBD1 matching 9 bases. The V gene end was trimmed by 3 bases and the J gene end by 5 bases; junction bases not matched to a gene: 5. The germline gives CDR1 KGHSH, CDR2 LQKENI. The CDR3 runs 14 residues. Here the CDR3 DNA reads TGTGCCAGCTCACCGTCCGGGACAGGGAACGAGCAGTACTTC. Amino acid sequence: CASSPSGTGNEQYF. The full variable domain, with the rest looked up from reference TRBV18 and TRBJ2-7, is NAGVMQNPRHLVRRRGQEARLRCSPMKGHSHVYWYRQLPEEGLKFMVYLQKENIIDESGMPKERFSAEFPKEGPSILRIQQVVRGDSAAYFCASSPSGTGNEQYFGPGTRLTVT.

This clonotype was counted at least ten times. V and J are TRBV5-1 and TRBJ2-2, with D uncertain. V shed 0 bases and J shed 1 base, with 7 bases lying between them. The germline gives CDR1 SGHRS, CDR2 YFSETQ. The CDR3 spans 15 residues. Here the CDR3 reads CASSLEAGNTGELFF. As DNA, the CDR3 is TGCGCCAGCAGCTTGGAGGCAGGGAACACCGGGGAGCTGTTTTTT.